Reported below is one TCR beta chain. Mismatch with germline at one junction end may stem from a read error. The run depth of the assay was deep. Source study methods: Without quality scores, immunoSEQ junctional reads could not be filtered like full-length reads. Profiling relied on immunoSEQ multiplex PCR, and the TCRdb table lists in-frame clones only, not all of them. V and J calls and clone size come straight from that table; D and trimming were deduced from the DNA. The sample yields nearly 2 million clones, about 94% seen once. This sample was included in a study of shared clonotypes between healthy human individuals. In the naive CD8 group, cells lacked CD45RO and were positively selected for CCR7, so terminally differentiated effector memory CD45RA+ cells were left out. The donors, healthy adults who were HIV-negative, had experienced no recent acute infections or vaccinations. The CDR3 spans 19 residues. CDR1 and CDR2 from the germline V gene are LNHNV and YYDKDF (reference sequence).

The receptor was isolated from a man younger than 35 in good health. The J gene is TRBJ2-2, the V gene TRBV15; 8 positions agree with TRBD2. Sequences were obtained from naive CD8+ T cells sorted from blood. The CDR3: CAASRELAESYRDTGELFF. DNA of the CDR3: TGTGCCGCCAGCAGGGAACTAGCGGAGTCATATCGGGACACCGGGGAGCTGTTTTTT.